This TCR beta chain was retrieved from a study of T cell responses to AZD1222 COVID-19 vaccine. Study-level points and caveats: Regions 160-218 and 743-854 held dominance among vaccine-associated CD4 TCRs, which spanned spike. Unmutated variant regions are reportedly targeted by nearly half of spike-specific TCRs. White British people made up most donors, females outnumbered males, and clonal diversity was possibly underestimated.

Sequenced by immunoSEQ multiplex PCR; TCRdb stores in-frame clones only, minus some. The table has over 60,000 clones, 87% seen once. CDR1 is MDHEN, CDR2 SYDVKM, per germline. The CDR3 spans 12 residues. Between the trimmed V and J ends, which lost 8 bases and 0 bases, there was a span of 5 bases. Details on this clone: What it binds is unknown.

The sample in question was peripheral blood, obtained on day 0 of AZD1222 vaccination. This chain links TRBV28 with TRBJ1-5; no clear D. This sequence originates from an adult in good health. CDR3 nucleotide sequence: TGTGCCAGCCTGAGTAGCAATCAGCCCCAGCATTTT. As protein: CASLSSNQPQHF. Complete variable domain (other parts from reference TRBV28 and TRBJ1-5): DVKVTQSSRYLVKRTGEKVFLECVQDMDHENMFWYRQDPGLGLRLIYFSYDVKMKEKGDIPEGYSVSREKKERFSLILESASTNQTSMYLCASLSSNQPQHFGDGTRLSIL.